Below, 29 T cell receptor beta chains from the same sample are listed, as sequenced in a study of T cells in Graves' hyperthyroidism and ophthalmopathy. Using RNA transcripts as the source, TCR beta CDR3 regions were amplified. Carried out on the TCR CDR3, a first-round RT-PCR used the HTBI primer set. TCRdb re-analysed the multiplex PCR reads in MiXCR, keeping a single row per CDR3 protein. The sample has about 500,000 distinct CDR3 sequences, roughly a sixth seen once. Sequenced sample: blood. These TCRs come from a woman aged 18-35 years with Graves' ophthalmopathy.

Points on this clonotype: One end of the junction fails to match germline, which may point to a read error. The chain uses TRBV14 and TRBJ1-1; the match to TRBD1 covers 9 bases. Per germline, CDR1 SGHDN and CDR2 FVKESK. This CDR3 comprises 18 residues. DNA for the CDR3: TGTGCCAACAGCCGATCCTTGGACAGGGGAAGAGGGAACACTGAAGCTTTCTTT. This encodes CANSRSLDRGRGNTEAFF.

V and J are TRBV29-1 and TRBJ2-7; 15 bases line up with TRBD2. Germline trimming cut 7 bases from V and 2 bases from J; bases unmatched to any gene: 12. Germline lookup yields CDR1 SQVTM and CDR2 ANQGSEA. The length of the CDR3 is 17 residues. In DNA form, the CDR3 reads TGCAGCGGGGTAGGACTAGCGGGAGGGGTAATCACCTACGAGCAGTACTTC. Translation: CSGVGLAGGVITYEQYF.

CDR3 sequence (DNA): TGTGCCAGCAGCAACACGGTCTCCTACGAGCAGTACTTC. Protein product: CASSNTVSYEQYF. The chain couples TRBV7-9 to TRBJ2-7; no clear D. The V end lost 5 bases, the J end lost 0 bases, and 8 bases lay between the germline ends. The germline V gene encodes CDR1 SEHNR and CDR2 FQNEAQ (reference sequence). This CDR3 contains 13 residues.

The chain combines TRBV9 with TRBJ2-7, with unresolved D. Germline CDR1 is SGDLS and CDR2 is YYNGEE. Trimming cost V 3 bases and J 2 bases, with 9 bases left between them. The CDR3 loop spans 13 amino acids. CDR3 loop: CASSGSSPYEQYF. CDR3 in DNA: TGTGCCAGCAGCGGAAGTAGCCCCTACGAGCAGTACTTC.

The chain recombines TRBV6-6 with TRBJ2-3; possible D gene TRBD2, 6 bases. The CDR3 sequence is 14 residues long. Trimming pared 0 bases from V and 5 bases from J, leaving 9 bases between. Germline CDR1 reads MNHNY; CDR2 reads SVGAGI (reference sequence). Here the CDR3 DNA reads TGTGCCAGCAGTTACTCGTTGCGGGGAGATACGCAGTATTTT. This codes for CASSYSLRGDTQYF.

This chain uses TRBV20-1 with TRBJ2-3, with TRBD2 matching over 9 bases. The CDR3 sequence is 17 residues long. V shed 0 bases, J shed 2 bases, and the junction held 9 bases outside the gene matches. From germline, CDR1 is DFQATT and CDR2 SNEGSKA (reference sequence). The CDR3 region has the DNA TGCAGTGCTAGAGATGGCGGGGGGGCCCTGTACACAGATACGCAGTATTTT. Amino acid sequence: CSARDGGGALYTDTQYF.

CDR3 in DNA: TGTGCCAGCAGCATTCGGACCGGGACAGGGAGAGGGGAGCAGTACTTC. Translation gives CASSIRTGTGRGEQYF. The V and J genes are TRBV28 and TRBJ2-7; 9 bases line up with TRBD1. V trimming: 6 bases; J trimming: 7 bases; junction bases outside the gene matches: 16. Germline CDR1 is MDHEN and CDR2 is SYDVKM. This CDR3 has 16 amino acids.

This clonotype was seen a handful of times. This rearrangement joins TRBV2 to TRBJ2-5; D unresolved. In germline, CDR1 is SNHLY, CDR2 FYNNEI. The V end lost 4 bases, the J end lost 0 bases, and 3 bases lay between the germline ends. The CDR3 consists of 12 residues. The CDR3 reads CASSANQETQYF. As DNA, the CDR3 is TGTGCCAGCAGTGCGAACCAAGAGACCCAGTACTTC.

This clonotype was found many times. Relative to the germline gene, one junction end is altered; a read error may explain this. This chain connects TRBV7-7 to TRBJ2-1; the D gene is possibly TRBD2 (5 bases). The CDR3 totals 13 residues. In germline, CDR1 is SSHAT, CDR2 FNYEAQ (reference sequence). The DNA of the CDR3 is TGTGCTAGCAGCTTAACCGGGGTGCATGAGCAGTTCTTC. It translates to CASSLTGVHEQFF.

The gene calls are TRBV20-1 and TRBJ2-7; possible D gene TRBD1, 5 bases. Germline lookup yields CDR1 DFQATT and CDR2 SNEGSKA (reference sequence). The CDR3 is made up of 15 amino acids. V was shortened by 0 bases and J by 4 bases, with 16 bases between the two germline ends. In nucleotides, the CDR3 is TGCAGTGCTAGAGATCCCGACAGCCCCAGATACGAGCAGTACTTC. Translating gives CSARDPDSPRYEQYF.

The sample holds many counts of this clonotype. The V and J genes are TRBV30 and TRBJ2-7; 7 bases are shared with TRBD1. Germline lookup yields CDR1 GTSNPN and CDR2 SVGIG (reference sequence). V lost 4 bases to trimming and J lost 3 bases; unmatched junction nucleotides: 3. The CDR3 has 12 amino acids. In nucleotides, the CDR3 is TGTGCCTGGAAAAGGACAGGCTACGAGCAGTACTTC. It translates to CAWKRTGYEQYF.

This clonotype was detected a few times. The rearrangement joins TRBV6-1 to TRBJ2-5; TRBD1 agrees at 7 bases. The J segment lost 5 bases and the V segment lost 6 bases, leaving 6 bases of the junction unmatched. CDR1 is MNHNS, CDR2 SASEGT, per germline. This CDR3 comprises 13 residues. CDR3: CASRTGYSETQYF. The CDR3 DNA is TGTGCCAGCAGGACAGGGTATTCGGAGACCCAGTACTTC.

This clonotype was seen a few times. J is TRBJ1-2 and V is TRBV10-3; D remains unclear. With 2 bases removed from V and 0 bases from J, the gap between germline ends came to 7 bases. CDR1 and CDR2 from the germline V gene are ENHRY and SYGVKD. This CDR3 is 14 amino acids long. DNA of the CDR3: TGTGCCATCAGTGAGGCAGGAGCTAACTATGGCTACACCTTC. It is translated as CAISEAGANYGYTF.

This clonotype was observed at least ten times. The J gene is TRBJ2-7, the V gene TRBV4-1; D perhaps matches TRBD2 (5 bases). This CDR3 is built from 15 residues. Trimming removed 3 bases from V and 2 bases from J, with 14 bases in between. Germline V gene sequence: CDR1 MGHRA, CDR2 YSYEKL. The CDR3 protein is CASSHQKGAAYEQYF. CDR3 DNA sequence: TGCGCCAGCAGCCATCAGAAGGGAGCCGCCTACGAGCAGTACTTC.

The table lists this clonotype with a few counts. The V and J genes are TRBV15 and TRBJ2-1; TRBD2 matches at 10 bases. Germline trimming cut 5 bases from V and 9 bases from J; bases unmatched to any gene: 13. The CDR3 is 16 residues long. Germline assignment: CDR1 LNHNV and CDR2 YYDKDF (reference sequence). CDR3 residues: CATSPHSGTSVSEQFF. DNA for the CDR3: TGTGCCACCAGCCCCCATAGCGGGACTAGCGTGAGTGAGCAGTTCTTC.

This clonotype has just a few counts. The gene calls are TRBV11-3 and TRBJ1-1; TRBD1 is a possible D gene (5 bases). This CDR3 comprises 13 residues. With 5 bases removed from V and 8 bases from J, the gap between germline ends came to 15 bases. Germline V gene data show CDR1 as SGHNT and CDR2 as YENEEA. The CDR3 sequence is CASSLAGTQEAFF. For the CDR3, the DNA is TGTGCCAGCAGCCTAGCCGGGACCCAAGAAGCTTTCTTT.

The V and J genes are TRBV2 and TRBJ2-4; D may be TRBD1 (5 bases). This CDR3 comprises 15 residues. From germline, CDR1 is SNHLY and CDR2 FYNNEI. Trimming took 6 bases from V and 0 from J, leaving 12 bases between them. CDR3 sequence: CASRSGNLAKNIQYF. Here the CDR3 DNA reads TGTGCCAGCAGGTCAGGGAACCTAGCCAAAAACATTCAGTACTTC.

Worth noting for this clonotype: One end of the junction varies from germline; a read error may be responsible. The chain has TRBV7-2 and TRBJ2-1; 13 nucleotides line up with TRBD2. CDR3 length: 15 residues. CDR1 SGHTA and CDR2 FQGNSA come from the germline V gene. The CDR3 here is CASTLGTSGINEQFF. DNA of the CDR3: TGTGCCAGCACCTTAGGGACTAGCGGGATTAATGAGCAGTTCTTC.

This clonotype was seen more than once but under ten times. The chain combines TRBV20-1 with TRBJ2-7; 11 bases map to TRBD1. CDR1 and CDR2 (germline): DFQATT, SNEGSKA (reference sequence). The CDR3 covers 13 residues. In nucleotides, the CDR3 is TGCAGACCGGACAGGGGGCGGTCCTACGAGCAGTACTTC. Its protein product is CRPDRGRSYEQYF.

Many counts were recorded for this clonotype. The gene calls are TRBV2 and TRBJ2-7, with D possibly called TRBD1 or TRBD2 (7 bases each). V shed 2 bases and J shed 5 bases, with 19 bases lying between them. The germline V gene has CDR1 SNHLY and CDR2 FYNNEI. The CDR3 runs 16 residues. The CDR3 reads CASSEKVRQGGNEQYF. In nucleotides, the CDR3 is TGTGCCAGCAGTGAAAAAGTGCGGCAGGGGGGGAACGAGCAGTACTTC.

Ten or more counts support this clonotype. V gene TRBV6-1 combines with J gene TRBJ1-2, with 11 bases identical to TRBD1. Looked up from germline, CDR1 is MNHNS and CDR2 is SASEGT. The CDR3 is made up of 16 amino acids. Unmatched junction bases numbered 13, after V lost 6 bases and J lost 7 bases. CDR3 sequence: CASSSTGQGALGGYTF. The CDR3, as DNA: TGTGCCAGCAGCTCAACCGGACAGGGGGCATTAGGTGGCTACACCTTC.

The table lists this clonotype with many counts. The chain couples TRBV18 to TRBJ2-5; perhaps TRBD1 as D (6 bases). V was trimmed by 3 bases and J by 4 bases, leaving 12 bases between them. The V gene's germline CDR1 is KGHSH and CDR2 LQKENI. This CDR3 has 14 residues. The CDR3 loop is CASSPGTQGETQYF. CDR3 in DNA: TGTGCCAGCTCACCTGGGACACAGGGAGAGACCCAGTACTTC.

This clonotype was counted a few times. This sequence joins TRBV2 and TRBJ1-2; D may be TRBD1 (6 bases). The germline V gene encodes CDR1 SNHLY and CDR2 FYNNEI. The ends were cut back, 5 bases at V and 3 bases at J, with 22 bases in the middle. This CDR3 contains 17 residues. CDR3 amino acids: CASSRDQAGVSDYGYTF. CDR3 nucleotides: TGTGCCAGCAGTCGCGATCAAGCAGGGGTATCGGACTATGGCTACACCTTC.

This sequence joins TRBV12-5 and TRBJ1-2, with TRBD1 matching over 11 bases. V was pared by 5 bases and J by 6 bases, with 11 bases of the junction left unmatched. There are 16 residues in the CDR3. Germline CDR1 LGHNT, CDR2 FRNRAP. The CDR3 here is CASGLGQGAGGNGYTF. Here the CDR3 DNA reads TGTGCTAGTGGTCTAGGACAGGGGGCCGGGGGGAATGGCTACACCTTC.

Ten or more counts support this clonotype. The chain couples TRBV6-5 to TRBJ2-7, with D possibly being TRBD2 (6 bases). This CDR3 has 16 amino acids. CDR1 and CDR2 from the germline V gene are MNHEY and SVGAGI. V lost 0 bases to trimming and J lost 1 base, with 13 bases between them. CDR3 residues: CASSYSALGGSYEQYF. In DNA form, the CDR3 reads TGTGCCAGCAGTTACTCGGCCCTAGGAGGGTCCTACGAGCAGTACTTC.

With regard to this clonotype: The junction shows a germline mismatch at one end, possibly a read error. The gene calls are TRBV27 and TRBJ2-7; D possibly uses TRBD1 or TRBD2 (5 bases each). The germline gives CDR1 MNHEY, CDR2 SMNVEV (reference sequence). The CDR3 runs to 14 residues. The CDR3 reads CANSLSWGIYEQYF. The DNA of the CDR3 is TGTGCCAACAGTTTAAGCTGGGGGATCTACGAGCAGTACTTC.

This clonotype was counted ten times or more. The V gene is TRBV5-5, the J gene TRBJ2-3; unclear D gene. The CDR3 length is 14 residues. V dropped 2 bases and J dropped 4 bases, with 11 bases sitting between them. CDR1 SGHKS and CDR2 YYEKEE come from the germline V gene (reference sequence). CDR3 sequence: CASSFQSGPDTQYF. DNA of the CDR3: TGTGCCAGCAGCTTTCAGTCCGGGCCAGATACGCAGTATTTT.

This clonotype was recorded at least ten times. V and J are TRBV20-1 and TRBJ1-5, with unresolved D. In germline, CDR1 is DFQATT, CDR2 SNEGSKA (reference sequence). V lost 3 bases and J 1 base, leaving 16 bases between the germline ends. This CDR3 is built from 16 residues. DNA for the CDR3: TGCAGTGCTAGTTTCCTCCGGAGTTACAGCAATCAGCCCCAGCATTTT. Its protein is CSASFLRSYSNQPQHF.

This clonotype came up many times. The chain is built from TRBV28 and TRBJ2-5, with TRBD1 identical over 7 bases. Per germline, CDR1 MDHEN and CDR2 SYDVKM. Trimming removed 5 bases from V and 1 base from J; junction bases left unmatched: 10. The CDR3 extends over 16 amino acids. CDR3 loop: CASSPRQGVSQETQYF. Here the CDR3 DNA reads TGTGCCAGCAGTCCTCGACAGGGAGTTTCCCAAGAGACCCAGTACTTC.